The next 18 T cell receptor beta chains were all read from a single sample in a study of shared T cell receptors in the human thymus. Clones were read by immunoSEQ multiplex PCR, and TCRdb kept only the in-frame ones, dropping some. Among just under 550,000 clones listed, approximately 80% were seen once. The same specimen was also included in a second study, on human thymus T cells.

Material for sequencing was thymocytes. These receptors all come from a boy under two years old with a congenital heart defect.

Concerning this clone: At one of its ends the junction is not consistent with the germline gene, which may arise from a read error. The rearrangement uses TRBV7-7 and TRBJ2-7; the match to TRBD1 covers 8 bases. The germline V gene has CDR1 SSHAT and CDR2 FNYEAQ (reference sequence). There are 15 residues in the CDR3. CDR3 sequence reads: CASSLAGTGSYEQYF. CDR3 nucleotide sequence: TGTGCTAGCAGCTTAGCCGGGACAGGATCCTACGAGCAGTACTTC.

In its sample, this clone was seen a few times. V and J are TRBV27 and TRBJ2-1; 12 nucleotides match TRBD2. The V and J ends lost 8 bases and 3 bases, in that order; junction bases with no gene match: 11. The germline V gene has CDR1 MNHEY and CDR2 SMNVEV (reference sequence). The CDR3 sequence is 17 residues long. The CDR3 sequence is CASSPASGRGSYNEQFF. Here the CDR3 DNA reads TGTGCCAGCTCCCCGGCTAGCGGGAGGGGAAGCTACAATGAGCAGTTCTTC.

The chain combines TRBV14 with TRBJ2-3, with D possibly TRBD2 on 6 matching bases. V lost 0 bases and J 1 base, leaving 14 bases between the germline ends. There are 17 residues in the CDR3. Germline-derived CDR1 and CDR2 are SGHDN and FVKESK. CDR3 DNA: TGTGCCAGCAGCCAAGACCCCCCGCGGGACGGCACAGATACGCAGTATTTT. It translates to CASSQDPPRDGTDTQYF.

V and J are TRBV4-2 and TRBJ2-4; TRBD2 matches at 7 bases. CDR1 is LGHNA, CDR2 YNFKEQ, per germline. The CDR3 runs to 15 residues. Trimming removed 1 base from V and 8 bases from J; junction bases left unmatched: 8. The CDR3 region has the DNA TGTGCCAGCAGCCAAGCCCAGCGGGACTGGGACATTCAGTACTTC. Encoded protein: CASSQAQRDWDIQYF.

This clone was observed once. The chain carries TRBV28 and TRBJ2-7, with TRBD2 matching 7 bases. Germline CDR1 is MDHEN and CDR2 is SYDVKM. The CDR3 runs 15 residues. V shed 3 bases and J 4 bases; nucleotides not matched to a gene: 9. The CDR3 reads CASSLAGTNAYEQYF. CDR3 sequence (DNA): TGTGCCAGCAGTTTGGCCGGGACTAACGCTTACGAGCAGTACTTC.

V is TRBV10-2 and J is TRBJ2-5, with 11 bases matching TRBD2. This CDR3 has 13 amino acids. The germline CDR1 and CDR2 sequences are WSHSY and SAAADI. The ends lost 10 bases at V and 2 bases at J; junction bases unmatched: 3. CDR3 nucleotides: TGCGCCACCTTAGCGGGAGGGCAAGAGACCCAGTACTTC. Translating it yields CATLAGGQETQYF.

The chain links TRBV9 to TRBJ2-6, with a possible D match to TRBD2 (5 bases). The CDR3 extends over 17 amino acids. The V gene lost 1 base and the J gene lost 0 bases, with 11 bases spanning the gap. Germline-derived CDR1 and CDR2 are SGDLS and YYNGEE. The CDR3 here is CASSVFQRPSGANVLTF. In DNA, the CDR3 is TGTGCCAGCAGCGTATTTCAGCGGCCCTCTGGGGCCAACGTCCTGACTTTC.

The chain combines TRBV19 with TRBJ2-7; D gene unclear. Germline values: CDR1 LNHDA, CDR2 SQIVND (reference sequence). Trimming took 2 bases from V and 7 from J, leaving 6 bases between them. The CDR3 is made up of 11 amino acids. As DNA, the CDR3 is TGTGCCAGTAGTATAAACAGTGAGCAGTACTTC. It yields the protein CASSINSEQYF.

This sequence joins TRBV29-1 and TRBJ1-2, with D uncertain. The CDR3 is 13 amino acids. V was shortened by 5 bases and J by 6 bases, with 16 bases between the two germline ends. Germline V gene data show CDR1 as SQVTM and CDR2 as ANQGSEA. The CDR3 here is CSVLASRSNGYTF. The CDR3 DNA reads TGCAGCGTTCTAGCTTCTCGAAGCAATGGCTACACCTTC.

Only one count was recorded for this clone. V gene TRBV12-1 combines with J gene TRBJ1-2; the table calls TRBD1, which could not be checked here. TRBV12-1 is a pseudogene. The CDR3 consists of 12 residues. CDR3 protein: CASRTANYGYTF. CDR3 nucleotides: TGTGCCAGCAGAACAGCTAACTATGGCTACACCTTC.

This rearrangement joins TRBV6-5 to TRBJ2-7; 11 nucleotides match TRBD1. Germline values: CDR1 MNHEY, CDR2 SVGAGI. The CDR3 runs 14 residues. V lost 6 bases, J lost 4 bases, and 5 bases stayed unmatched. CDR3 bases: TGTGCCAGCAGACTCGGACAGGGGGCGTACGAGCAGTACTTC. Translation gives CASRLGQGAYEQYF.

The chain recombines TRBV11-3 with TRBJ2-7; 10 bases match TRBD1. V gave up 1 base and J gave up 3 bases; unmatched junction bases: 3. The germline V gene encodes CDR1 SGHNT and CDR2 YENEEA. CDR3 size: 15 residues. The DNA for the CDR3 is TGTGCCAGCAGCTTAGCCGGGACAGGGGTCTACGAGCAGTACTTC. It encodes CASSLAGTGVYEQYF.

This clone was found a few times. The chain carries TRBV6-5 and TRBJ2-1; 8 positions match TRBD1. CDR3 size: 14 residues. V was pared by 5 bases and J by 4 bases, with 4 bases of the junction left unmatched. Looked up from germline, CDR1 is MNHEY and CDR2 is SVGAGI. The CDR3 spells CASSLRDRYNEQFF. The DNA of the CDR3 is TGTGCCAGCAGTCTACGGGACAGGTACAATGAGCAGTTCTTC.

V is TRBV4-2 and J is TRBJ2-7; tentative D call: TRBD2 (6 bases). CDR3 length equals 16 residues. V was shortened by 1 base and J by 0 bases, with 13 bases between the two germline ends. CDR1 and CDR2 from the germline V gene are LGHNA and YNFKEQ. The CDR3 spells CASSQGIAAPSYEQYF. For the CDR3, the DNA is TGTGCCAGCAGCCAAGGTATAGCGGCCCCCTCCTACGAGCAGTACTTC.

This chain connects TRBV30 to TRBJ2-7, with a weak D call TRBD1 (6 bases). The CDR3 is 16 amino acids. V shed 0 bases and J shed 3 bases, with 18 bases lying between them. CDR1 and CDR2 from the germline V gene are GTSNPN and SVGIG (reference sequence). Here the CDR3 DNA reads TGTGCCTGGAGTGTAGGGGGTAGCGAGCCCCACTACGAGCAGTACTTC. Amino acids: CAWSVGGSEPHYEQYF.

This chain connects TRBV29-1 to TRBJ2-2, with D perhaps matching TRBD1 (6 bases). Germline values: CDR1 SQVTM, CDR2 ANQGSEA. V gave up 6 bases and J gave up 7 bases, with 12 bases separating them. The CDR3 is 12 residues long. CDR3 nucleotides: TGCAGCGTAGGGGGTTATGGCGGGGAGCTGTTTTTT. Residues: CSVGGYGGELFF.

The V call is TRBV9, the J call TRBJ2-1, with D tentatively TRBD2 (6 bases). Trimming shortened V by 5 bases and J by 0 bases, and 12 bases separated the two germline ends. The germline V gene has CDR1 SGDLS and CDR2 YYNGEE. The CDR3 runs 15 residues. The CDR3 DNA reads TGTGCCAGCAGTGATACTAGCAGCTCCTACAATGAGCAGTTCTTC. This sequence encodes CASSDTSSSYNEQFF.

This sequence joins TRBV9 and TRBJ2-5; 8 bases align to TRBD2. CDR1 SGDLS and CDR2 YYNGEE come from the germline V gene. CDR3 length: 15 amino acids. Trimming cost V 2 bases and J 4 bases; bases outside gene matches: 7. CDR3 coding DNA: TGTGCCAGCAGCGTCACAGCGGGAGTTGGAGAGACCCAGTACTTC. This sequence encodes CASSVTAGVGETQYF.